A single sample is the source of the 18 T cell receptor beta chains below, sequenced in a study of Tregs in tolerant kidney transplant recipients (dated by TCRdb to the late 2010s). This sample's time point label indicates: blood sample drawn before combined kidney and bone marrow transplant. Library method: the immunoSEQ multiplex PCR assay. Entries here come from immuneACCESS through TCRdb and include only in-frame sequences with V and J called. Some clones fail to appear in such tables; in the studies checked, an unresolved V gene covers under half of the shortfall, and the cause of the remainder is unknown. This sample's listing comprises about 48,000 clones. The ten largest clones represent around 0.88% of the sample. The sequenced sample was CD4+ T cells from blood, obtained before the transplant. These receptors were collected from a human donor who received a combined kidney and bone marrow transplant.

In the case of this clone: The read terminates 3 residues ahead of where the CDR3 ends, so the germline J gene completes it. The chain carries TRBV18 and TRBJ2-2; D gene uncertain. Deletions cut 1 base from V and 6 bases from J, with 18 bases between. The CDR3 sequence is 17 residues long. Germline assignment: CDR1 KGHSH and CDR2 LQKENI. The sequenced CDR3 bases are TGTGCCAGCTCACCACAGTCGGTCCCTCGGTCCTCCGGGGAG. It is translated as CASSPQSVPRSSGE. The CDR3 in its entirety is CASSPQSVPRSSGELFF.

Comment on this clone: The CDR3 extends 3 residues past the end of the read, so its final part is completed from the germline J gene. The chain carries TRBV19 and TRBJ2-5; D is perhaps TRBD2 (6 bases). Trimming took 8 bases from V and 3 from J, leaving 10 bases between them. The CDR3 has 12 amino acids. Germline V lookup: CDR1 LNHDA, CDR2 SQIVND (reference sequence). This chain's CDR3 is CASLAREETQYF. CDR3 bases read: TGTGCCAGTCTAGCGCGAGAAGAGACC.

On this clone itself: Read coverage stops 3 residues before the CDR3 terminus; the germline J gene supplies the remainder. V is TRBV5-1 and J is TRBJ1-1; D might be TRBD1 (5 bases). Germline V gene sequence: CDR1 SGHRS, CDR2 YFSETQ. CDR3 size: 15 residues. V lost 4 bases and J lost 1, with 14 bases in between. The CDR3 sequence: CASSPGPPGNTEAFF. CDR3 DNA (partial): TGCGCCAGCAGCCCAGGGCCCCCCGGGAACACTGAA.

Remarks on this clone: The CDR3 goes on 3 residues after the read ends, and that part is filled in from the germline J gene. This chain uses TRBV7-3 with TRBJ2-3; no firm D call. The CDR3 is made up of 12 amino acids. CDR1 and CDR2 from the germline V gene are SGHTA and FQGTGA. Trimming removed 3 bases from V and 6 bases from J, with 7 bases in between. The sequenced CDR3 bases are TGTGCCAGCAGCTTCCTCGCGGATACG. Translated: CASSFLADT. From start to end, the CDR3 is CASSFLADTQYF.

The covered CDR3 bases are TGCAGCGTTGGCTGGGACAGAGAGACC. Protein sequence: CSVGWDRET. The full CDR3 reads CSVGWDRETQYF. V is TRBV29-1 and J is TRBJ2-5; 7 nucleotides align to TRBD1. The read ends 3 residues before the CDR3 terminus; that terminus is restored from the germline J gene. The V gene end was trimmed by 4 bases and the J gene end by 4 bases; junction bases not matched to a gene: 3. The CDR3 runs 12 residues. Looked up from germline, CDR1 is SQVTM and CDR2 is ANQGSEA.

The covered CDR3 bases are TGTGCCAGCAGCCCCCAGGGGGATAATTCACCC. As protein: CASSPQGDNSP. The whole CDR3 protein is CASSPQGDNSPLHF. The rearrangement joins TRBV7-2 to TRBJ1-6; 7 positions match TRBD1. The read gets to within 3 residues of the CDR3 end, and the germline J gene fills in the rest. The J segment lost 5 bases and the V segment lost 5 bases, leaving 3 bases of the junction unmatched. CDR1 is SGHTA, CDR2 FQGNSA, per germline. The length of the CDR3 is 14 residues. Together with reference TRBV7-2 and TRBJ1-6, the CDR3 gives the full variable domain: GAGVSQSPSNKVTEKGKDVELRCDPISGHTALYWYRQSLGQGLEFLIYFQGNSAPDKSGLPSDRFSAERTGGSVSTLTIQRTQQEDSAVYLCASSPQGDNSPLHFGNGTRLTVT.

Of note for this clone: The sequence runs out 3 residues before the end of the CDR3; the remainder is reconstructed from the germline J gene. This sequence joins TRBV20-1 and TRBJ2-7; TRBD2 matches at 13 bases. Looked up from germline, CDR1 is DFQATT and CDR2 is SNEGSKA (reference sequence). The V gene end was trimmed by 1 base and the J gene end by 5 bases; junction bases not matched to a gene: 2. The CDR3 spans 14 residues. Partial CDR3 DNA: TGCAGTGCTAGAGGTACTAGCGGGAGGGACGAG. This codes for CSARGTSGRDE. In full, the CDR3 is CSARGTSGRDEQYF.

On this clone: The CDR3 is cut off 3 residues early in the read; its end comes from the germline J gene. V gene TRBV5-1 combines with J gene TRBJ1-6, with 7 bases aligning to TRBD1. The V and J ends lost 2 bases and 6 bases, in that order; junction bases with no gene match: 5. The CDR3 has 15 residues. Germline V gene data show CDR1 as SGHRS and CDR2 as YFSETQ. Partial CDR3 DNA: TGCGCCAGCAGCTTATCCCGGGACAGTAATTCACCC. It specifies CASSLSRDSNSP. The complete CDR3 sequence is CASSLSRDSNSPLHF.

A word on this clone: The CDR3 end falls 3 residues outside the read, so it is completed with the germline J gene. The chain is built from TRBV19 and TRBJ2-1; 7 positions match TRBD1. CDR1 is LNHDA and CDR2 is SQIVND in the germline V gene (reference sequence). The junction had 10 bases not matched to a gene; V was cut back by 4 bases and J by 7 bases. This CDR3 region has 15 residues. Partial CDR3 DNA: TGTGCCAGTAGTACCCGACAGGGTCTTAGGAATGAG. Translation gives CASSTRQGLRNE. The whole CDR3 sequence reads CASSTRQGLRNEQFF.

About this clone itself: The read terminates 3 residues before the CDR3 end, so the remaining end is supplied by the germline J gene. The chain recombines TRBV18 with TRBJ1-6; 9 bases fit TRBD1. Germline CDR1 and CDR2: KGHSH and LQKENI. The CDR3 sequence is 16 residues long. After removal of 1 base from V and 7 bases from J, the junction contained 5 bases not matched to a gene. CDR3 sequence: CASSPLEGTGNSPLHF. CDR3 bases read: TGTGCCAGCTCACCACTTGAGGGGACAGGGAATTCACCC.

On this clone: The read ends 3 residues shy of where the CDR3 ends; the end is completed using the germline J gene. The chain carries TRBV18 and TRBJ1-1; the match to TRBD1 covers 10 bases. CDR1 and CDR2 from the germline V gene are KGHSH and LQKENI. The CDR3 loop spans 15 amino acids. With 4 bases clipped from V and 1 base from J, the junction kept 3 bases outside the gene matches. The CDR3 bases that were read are TGTGCCAGCTCACAGACAGGGGGCGGGAACACTGAA. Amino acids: CASSQTGGGNTE. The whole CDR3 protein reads CASSQTGGGNTEAFF.

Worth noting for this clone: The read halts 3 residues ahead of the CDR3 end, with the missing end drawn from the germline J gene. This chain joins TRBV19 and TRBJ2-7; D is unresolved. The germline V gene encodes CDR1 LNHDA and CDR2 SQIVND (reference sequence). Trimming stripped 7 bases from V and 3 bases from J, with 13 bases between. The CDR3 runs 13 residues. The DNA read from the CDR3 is TGTGCCAGTACAGGAGATTATGGCTACGAG. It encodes CASTGDYGYE. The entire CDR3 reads CASTGDYGYEQYF.

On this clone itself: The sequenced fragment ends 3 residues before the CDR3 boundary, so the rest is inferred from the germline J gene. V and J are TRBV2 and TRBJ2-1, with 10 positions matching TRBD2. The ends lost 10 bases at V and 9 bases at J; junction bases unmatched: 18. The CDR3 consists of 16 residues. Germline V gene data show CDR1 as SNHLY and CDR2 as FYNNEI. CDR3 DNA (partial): TGTGCCACTCTCCACCTTCAGCGGGAGGGCCTCGCTGAG. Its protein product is CATLHLQREGLAE. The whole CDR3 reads CATLHLQREGLAEQFF.

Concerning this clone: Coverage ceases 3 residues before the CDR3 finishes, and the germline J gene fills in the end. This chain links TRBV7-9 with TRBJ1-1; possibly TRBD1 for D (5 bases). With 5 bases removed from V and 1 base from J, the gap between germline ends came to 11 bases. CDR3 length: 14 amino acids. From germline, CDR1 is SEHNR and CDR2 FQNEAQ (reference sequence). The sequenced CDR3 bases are TGTGCCAGCAGCACCCGGACAACGAACACTGAA. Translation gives CASSTRTTNTE. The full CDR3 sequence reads CASSTRTTNTEAFF.

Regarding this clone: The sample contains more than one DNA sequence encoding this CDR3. The CDR3 protein is CASSQSGYEQYF. Incomplete CDR3 DNA: TGTGCCAGTAGTCAGTCTGGCTACGAG. The chain employs TRBV19 and TRBJ2-7; unclear D gene. The read halts 3 residues ahead of the CDR3 end, with the missing end drawn from the germline J gene. The CDR3 spans 12 residues. V was shortened by 5 bases and J by 3 bases, with 8 bases between the two germline ends. Looked up from germline, CDR1 is LNHDA and CDR2 is SQIVND (reference sequence).

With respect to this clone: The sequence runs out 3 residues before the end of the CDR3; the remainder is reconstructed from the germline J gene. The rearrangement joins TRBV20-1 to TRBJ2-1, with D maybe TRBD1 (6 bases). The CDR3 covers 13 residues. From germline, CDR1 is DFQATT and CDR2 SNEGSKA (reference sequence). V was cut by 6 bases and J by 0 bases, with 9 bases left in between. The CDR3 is CSAPDSSYNEQFF. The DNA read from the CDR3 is TGCAGTGCCCCGGACAGCTCCTACAATGAG.

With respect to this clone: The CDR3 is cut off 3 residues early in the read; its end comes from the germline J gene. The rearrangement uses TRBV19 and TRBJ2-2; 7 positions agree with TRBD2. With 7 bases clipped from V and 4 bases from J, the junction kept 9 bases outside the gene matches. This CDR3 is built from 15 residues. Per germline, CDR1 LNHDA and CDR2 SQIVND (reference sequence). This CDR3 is CASKLAGASTGELFF. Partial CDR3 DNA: TGTGCCAGTAAGCTGGCGGGAGCGAGCACCGGGGAG.

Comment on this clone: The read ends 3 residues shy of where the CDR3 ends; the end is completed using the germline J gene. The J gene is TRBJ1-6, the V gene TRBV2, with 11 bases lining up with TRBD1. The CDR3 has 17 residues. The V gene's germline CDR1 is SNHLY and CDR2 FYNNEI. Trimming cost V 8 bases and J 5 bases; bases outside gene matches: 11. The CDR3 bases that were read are TGTGCCAGCGCAGGACAGGGGGCGCTTTCCAATAATTCACCC. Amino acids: CASAGQGALSNNSP. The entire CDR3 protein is CASAGQGALSNNSPLHF.